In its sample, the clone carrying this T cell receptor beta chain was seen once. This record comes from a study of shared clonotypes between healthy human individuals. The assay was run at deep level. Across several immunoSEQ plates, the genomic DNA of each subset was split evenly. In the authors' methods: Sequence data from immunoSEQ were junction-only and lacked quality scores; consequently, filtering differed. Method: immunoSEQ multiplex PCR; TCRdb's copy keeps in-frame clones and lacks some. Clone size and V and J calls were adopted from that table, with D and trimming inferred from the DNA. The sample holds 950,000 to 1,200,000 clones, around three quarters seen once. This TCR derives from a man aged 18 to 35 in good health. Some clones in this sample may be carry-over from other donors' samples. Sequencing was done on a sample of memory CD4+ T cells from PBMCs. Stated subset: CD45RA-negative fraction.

In DNA, the CDR3 is TGTGCCAGCAGCACCCAGGGGGCTCAGCCCCAGCATTTT. It specifies CASSTQGAQPQHF. The chain combines TRBV7-2 with TRBJ1-5; 8 nucleotides line up with TRBD1. The CDR3 extends over 13 amino acids. V shed 5 bases and J 6 bases; nucleotides not matched to a gene: 3. Germline CDR1 reads SGHTA; CDR2 reads FQGNSA.